One and the same sample provided the 28 T cell receptor beta chains below, sequenced in a study of regulatory T cells in long-lasting Graves disease. Specified time point: newly diagnosed GD, antithyroid drugs for less than 3 months. There was RNA extracted from PBMCs, and the TCR library was made from it. Researchers made TCR beta libraries by using iRepertoire HTBI primers and running Arm-PCR on CDR3 regions. TCRdb passed the multiplex PCR reads through MiXCR, listing each CDR3 protein once. The repertoire holds some 230,000 distinct CDR3 sequences, with around 16% as singletons. The sequenced sample was peripheral blood mononuclear cells (PBMCs), obtained at new diagnosis, from a patient treated with antithyroid drugs. These receptors all stem from a female donor with Graves disease.

As to this clonotype: One junction end disagrees with the germline gene, perhaps due to a read error. The chain uses TRBV2 and TRBJ1-1; tentatively, D is TRBD1 (6 bases). Germline lookup yields CDR1 SNHLY and CDR2 FYNNEI. This CDR3 has 15 amino acids. CDR3 sequence: CASSEARQGSSRNHF. The CDR3 coding sequence is TGTGCCAGCAGTGAAGCGCGTCAGGGGTCCTCCCGGAACCACTTT. The full variable domain, rest sourced from reference TRBV2 and TRBJ1-1, is EPEVTQTPSHQVTQMGQEVILRCVPISNHLYFYWYRQILGQKVEFLVSFYNNEISEKSEIFDDQFSVERPDGSNFTLKIRSTKLEDSAMYFCASSEARQGSSRNHFGQGTRLTVV.

This clonotype turned up a few times. The chain uses TRBV7-9 and TRBJ2-5; perhaps TRBD2 as D (6 bases). This CDR3 has 15 residues. The germline CDR1 and CDR2 sequences are SEHNR and FQNEAQ (reference sequence). V was clipped by 1 base and J by 3 bases, with 12 bases between them. The CDR3, as DNA: TGTGCCAGCAGCTTAGATACTAGCTGGAAAGAGACCCAGTACTTC. Encoded protein: CASSLDTSWKETQYF.

This clonotype was detected only a few times. V gene TRBV3-1 combines with J gene TRBJ2-7, with 10 bases fitting TRBD2. V was clipped by 2 bases and J by 6 bases; unmatched bases: 4. CDR3 length: 14 residues. Germline values: CDR1 LGHDT, CDR2 YNNKEL (reference sequence). CDR3 nucleotides: TGTGCCAGCAGCCAATTAGCGGGAGGAGGCGAGCAGTACTTC. Translation: CASSQLAGGGEQYF.

This clonotype was observed at least ten times. This chain links TRBV7-8 with TRBJ1-6, with 8 bases aligning to TRBD1. The CDR3 spans 15 residues. CDR1 SGHVS and CDR2 FQNEAQ come from the germline V gene. The trim removed 1 base at V and 9 bases at J, leaving 5 bases unmatched. The CDR3 DNA is TGTGCCAGCAGCTTAGGGCAGGGGGCTACTTCACCCCTCCACTTT. It yields the protein CASSLGQGATSPLHF.

This clonotype was recorded many times. The chain has TRBV28 and TRBJ1-1; D might be TRBD1 (6 bases). Trimming shortened V by 4 bases and J by 3 bases, and 18 bases separated the two germline ends. CDR3 length: 16 amino acids. The V gene's germline CDR1 is MDHEN and CDR2 SYDVKM. CDR3 sequence: CASSSFTGNGDTEAFF. Written as DNA, the CDR3 is TGTGCCAGCAGTTCTTTCACAGGGAATGGAGACACTGAAGCTTTCTTT.

This clonotype was seen at least ten times. The CDR3 reads CAISGTGGTDSTDTQYF. The CDR3 nucleotides are TGTGCCATCAGCGGGACAGGGGGTACCGATAGCACAGATACGCAGTATTTT. V gene TRBV10-3 combines with J gene TRBJ2-3, with 11 bases that match TRBD1. CDR1 is ENHRY and CDR2 is SYGVKD in the germline V gene. CDR3 size: 17 residues. With 6 bases clipped from V and 0 bases from J, the junction kept 8 bases outside the gene matches.

Ten or more counts support this clonotype. V is TRBV16 and J is TRBJ2-3; no reliable D call. Per germline, CDR1 KGHSY and CDR2 FQNENV. The CDR3 length is 13 residues. The V and J ends lost 4 bases and 2 bases respectively, with 7 bases between them. CDR3 amino acids: CASSPPLTDTQYF. CDR3 sequence (DNA): TGTGCCAGCAGCCCACCGCTCACAGATACGCAGTATTTT.

The table lists this clonotype with many counts. The rearrangement links TRBV20-1 to TRBJ1-5, with D possibly matching TRBD1 (5 bases). The CDR3 runs to 16 residues. The V and J ends lost 0 bases and 0 bases respectively, with 12 bases between them. Germline CDR1 DFQATT, CDR2 SNEGSKA (reference sequence). The DNA of the CDR3 is TGCAGTGCTAGAGATGGAGGGACCCTTAGCAATCAGCCCCAGCATTTT. Amino acids: CSARDGGTLSNQPQHF.

This clonotype occurred many times. The genes are TRBV10-3 and TRBJ2-1; D tentatively fits TRBD1 or TRBD2 (5 bases each). CDR1 and CDR2 (germline): ENHRY, SYGVKD. There are 14 residues in the CDR3. Deletions cut 3 bases from V and 8 bases from J, with 14 bases between. The CDR3 nucleotides are TGTGCCATCAGTGAAGAGGGGAGTTGGGATGAGCAGTTCTTC. This sequence encodes CAISEEGSWDEQFF.

This chain joins TRBV7-2 and TRBJ2-2; D is unclear. The CDR3 has 13 residues. V gave up 5 bases and J gave up 5 bases, with 9 bases separating them. Germline values: CDR1 SGHTA, CDR2 FQGNSA. CDR3 region: CASSTHRTGELFF. CDR3 in DNA: TGTGCCAGCAGCACACACAGAACCGGGGAGCTGTTTTTT. Full variable domain (missing parts from reference TRBV7-2 and TRBJ2-2): GAGVSQSPSNKVTEKGKDVELRCDPISGHTALYWYRQSLGQGLEFLIYFQGNSAPDKSGLPSDRFSAERTGGSVSTLTIQRTQQEDSAVYLCASSTHRTGELFFGEGSRLTVL.

This clonotype was seen at least ten times. V gene TRBV6-1 combines with J gene TRBJ1-1; D is undetermined. V was shortened by 2 bases and J by 3 bases, with 10 bases between the two germline ends. This CDR3 is 14 amino acids long. The germline gives CDR1 MNHNS, CDR2 SASEGT. CDR3 residues: CASSEQFFDTEAFF. The CDR3 DNA reads as TGTGCCAGCAGTGAACAGTTCTTTGACACTGAAGCTTTCTTT.

This clonotype was found many times. The chain recombines TRBV4-3 with TRBJ2-7, with D uncertain. CDR1 is LGHNA, CDR2 YSLEER, per germline. The CDR3 consists of 12 residues. The V end was cut by 0 bases, the J end by 5 bases, with 5 bases between. CDR3 region: CASSQDRDEQYF. CDR3 in DNA: TGCGCCAGCAGCCAAGATCGGGACGAGCAGTACTTC.

Ten or more counts support this clonotype. The J gene is TRBJ2-1, the V gene TRBV7-9, with a possible D match to TRBD2 (5 bases). This CDR3 has 13 amino acids. V lost 2 bases, J lost 8 bases, and 10 bases lay in between. Per germline, CDR1 SEHNR and CDR2 FQNEAQ (reference sequence). CDR3 coding DNA: TGTGCCAGCAGCTTATTAGCGTCTTATGAGCAGTTCTTC. Translating it yields CASSLLASYEQFF.

This clonotype was observed many times. The chain has TRBV19 and TRBJ1-2, with no clear D. V gave up 6 bases and J gave up 0 bases, with 17 bases separating them. The V gene's germline CDR1 is LNHDA and CDR2 SQIVND (reference sequence). The CDR3 consists of 16 residues. The CDR3 DNA follows: TGTGCCAGTAGGCGGGCGGACCCGTTAGCTAACTATGGCTACACCTTC. Protein: CASRRADPLANYGYTF.

Many counts were recorded for this clonotype. The chain combines TRBV28 with TRBJ1-1, with D tentatively TRBD1 (6 bases). Per the germline V gene, CDR1 is MDHEN and CDR2 is SYDVKM. Trimming left V 6 bases short and J 0 bases short, with 20 bases between. CDR3 length: 17 residues. CDR3 sequence reads: CASSLLGHEFMNTEAFF. The DNA for the CDR3 is TGTGCCAGCAGCCTCTTGGGACACGAGTTCATGAACACTGAAGCTTTCTTT.

This clonotype was picked up many times. The chain carries TRBV29-1 and TRBJ1-1, with 7 bases fitting TRBD1. Germline V gene data show CDR1 as SQVTM and CDR2 as ANQGSEA. Germline trimming cut 3 bases from V and 4 bases from J; bases unmatched to any gene: 8. The length of the CDR3 is 14 residues. The CDR3, as DNA: TGCAGCGTTGAGTACAGGGGAGGGCTCACTGAAGCTTTCTTT. It specifies CSVEYRGGLTEAFF. The entire variable domain, with the rest obtained from reference TRBV29-1 and TRBJ1-1, is as follows: SAVISQKPSRDICQRGTSLTIQCQVDSQVTMMFWYRQQPGQSLTLIATANQGSEATYESGFVIDKFPISRPNLTFSTLTVSNMSPEDSSIYLCSVEYRGGLTEAFFGQGTRLTVV.

This clonotype showed up many times. The V and J genes are TRBV28 and TRBJ2-7, with D uncertain. With 3 bases removed from V and 0 bases from J, the gap between germline ends came to 6 bases. The CDR3 has 13 residues. From germline, CDR1 is MDHEN and CDR2 SYDVKM. The CDR3, as DNA: TGTGCCAGCAGTTTCTCCCGCTCCTACGAGCAGTACTTC. Residues: CASSFSRSYEQYF.

The J gene is TRBJ1-1, the V gene TRBV5-1; 8 nucleotides line up with TRBD1. This CDR3 contains 14 residues. With V trimmed by 4 bases and J by 4 bases, 6 bases remained unmatched. Looked up from germline, CDR1 is SGHRS and CDR2 is YFSETQ. In DNA form, the CDR3 reads TGCGCCAGCAGCCAGGGGGCTGGTGGCACTGAAGCTTTCTTT. Its translation is CASSQGAGGTEAFF.

This clonotype was recorded at least ten times. V and J are TRBV7-2 and TRBJ2-7; D is perhaps TRBD2 (6 bases). V dropped 0 bases and J dropped 4 bases, with 13 bases sitting between them. This CDR3 has 15 amino acids. Germline V gives CDR1 SGHTA, CDR2 FQGNSA. This CDR3 is CASSLAASEQYEQYF. The CDR3 coding sequence is TGTGCCAGCAGCTTAGCGGCTAGCGAACAATACGAGCAGTACTTC.

The chain has TRBV6-2 or TRBV6-3 and TRBJ2-2; TRBD2 aligns across 13 bases. The V and J ends lost 5 bases and 3 bases, in that order; junction bases with no gene match: 9. This CDR3 is built from 18 residues. CDR1 and CDR2 from the germline V gene are MNHEY and SVGEGT. This chain's CDR3 is CASSEKGGLAGDTGELFF. CDR3 DNA sequence: TGTGCCAGCAGTGAAAAGGGTGGACTAGCGGGAGACACCGGGGAGCTGTTTTTT.

In regard to this clonotype: This may stem from a read error, because a much larger clone lies one nucleotide away. The gene calls are TRBV6-1 and TRBJ2-2; 9 bases are shared with TRBD2. The CDR3 runs 18 residues. Germline CDR1 reads MNHNS; CDR2 reads SASEGT. DNA for the CDR3: TGTGCCAGCAGTGACCCTGGACTAAGCGGGAGGATCACCGGGGAGCTGCTTTTT. Residues: CASSDPGLSGRITGELLF.

This clonotype was detected ten times or more. The chain links TRBV24-1 to TRBJ1-5; D unresolved. V was clipped by 5 bases and J by 3 bases, with 7 bases between them. CDR1 KGHDR and CDR2 SFDVKD come from the germline V gene. The CDR3 length is 13 residues. The CDR3 DNA is TGTGCCACCAGTGGGGGTACCAATCAGCCCCAGCATTTT. Amino acids: CATSGGTNQPQHF.

This clonotype has ten or more counts. The chain joins TRBV10-3 to TRBJ2-7; D not resolved. Germline V gives CDR1 ENHRY, CDR2 SYGVKD. Trimming shortened V by 3 bases and J by 6 bases, and 12 bases separated the two germline ends. The CDR3 sequence is 13 residues long. The CDR3 protein is CAISDREWGEQYF. The CDR3 nucleotides are TGTGCCATCAGTGACAGAGAATGGGGCGAGCAGTACTTC.

This clonotype was counted at least ten times. This sequence joins TRBV19 and TRBJ1-2, with 8 bases lining up with TRBD1. Germline CDR1 is LNHDA and CDR2 is SQIVND (reference sequence). The length of the CDR3 is 15 residues. V lost 1 base to trimming and J lost 0 bases; unmatched junction nucleotides: 1. CDR3 sequence (DNA): TGTGCCAGTAGTATAGGACAGGGGTCTAACTATGGCTACACCTTC. This encodes CASSIGQGSNYGYTF. The entire variable domain, with the rest obtained from reference TRBV19 and TRBJ1-2, is as follows: DGGITQSPKYLFRKEGQNVTLSCEQNLNHDAMYWYRQDPGQGLRLIYYSQIVNDFQKGDIAEGYSVSREKKESFPLTVTSAQKNPTAFYLCASSIGQGSNYGYTFGSGTRLTVV.

This clonotype was observed at least ten times. CDR3 bases: TGTGCCATCAGTGAGCCCGGGAGGGCCGGCGAGCAGTACTTC. Residues: CAISEPGRAGEQYF. The chain has TRBV10-3 and TRBJ2-7, with 8 bases matching TRBD2. V lost 2 bases, J lost 6 bases, and 6 bases stayed unmatched. Germline-derived CDR1 and CDR2 are ENHRY and SYGVKD. This CDR3 spans 14 amino acids.

This clonotype was picked up many times. The rearrangement joins TRBV19 to TRBJ1-4; no reliable D call. Germline V gene sequence: CDR1 LNHDA, CDR2 SQIVND (reference sequence). This CDR3 is 14 amino acids long. V dropped 9 bases and J dropped 0 bases, with 11 bases sitting between them. The CDR3 loop is CASSPTATNEKLFF. CDR3 nucleotides: TGTGCCAGCAGCCCAACGGCAACTAATGAAAAACTGTTTTTT.

This clonotype was counted ten times or more. The chain has TRBV6-1 and TRBJ1-1, with TRBD1 matching over 9 bases. Germline CDR1 and CDR2: MNHNS and SASEGT. J lost 7 bases, V lost 6 bases, and 9 bases had no gene match. The CDR3 sequence is 14 residues long. The CDR3 here is CASRRQGERFEAFF. The CDR3 coding sequence is TGTGCCAGCAGGCGACAGGGGGAGAGGTTTGAAGCTTTCTTT.

This clonotype has ten or more counts. The chain recombines TRBV11-2 with TRBJ2-3, with 11 nucleotides matching TRBD2. V lost 0 bases, J lost 7 bases, and 6 bases stayed unmatched. CDR3 length: 16 residues. CDR1 is SGHAT and CDR2 is FQNNGV in the germline V gene. CDR3 nucleotides: TGTGCCAGCAGCTTAGAAGTAGCGGGAGGGCCTTATACGCAGTATTTT. Translating it yields CASSLEVAGGPYTQYF.